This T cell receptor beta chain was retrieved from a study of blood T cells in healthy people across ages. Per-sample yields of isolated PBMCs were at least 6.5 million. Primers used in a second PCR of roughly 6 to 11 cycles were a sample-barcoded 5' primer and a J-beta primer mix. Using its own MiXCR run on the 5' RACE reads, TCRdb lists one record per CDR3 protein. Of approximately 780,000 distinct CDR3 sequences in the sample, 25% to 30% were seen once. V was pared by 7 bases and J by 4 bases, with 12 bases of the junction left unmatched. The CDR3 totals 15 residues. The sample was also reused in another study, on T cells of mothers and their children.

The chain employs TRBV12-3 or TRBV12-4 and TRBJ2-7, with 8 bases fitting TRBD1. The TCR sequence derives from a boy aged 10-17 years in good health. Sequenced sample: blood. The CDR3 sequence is CASNLDRGQMYEQYF. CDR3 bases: TGTGCCAGCAACCTTGACAGGGGCCAAATGTACGAGCAGTACTTC.